The TCR beta chain described here comes from a study of shared clonotypes between healthy human individuals. On the study more broadly: Donor composition was two women and a few men, aged 18 to 49. CD4 naive and memory got three plates each, CD8 naive two, CD8 memory one.

Study-wide results and limits: Rarefaction analysis demonstrated incomplete sorted-subset sequencing notwithstanding large depth.

Some clones are missing from TCRdb's copy, which holds only in-frame ones; the method was immunoSEQ multiplex PCR. In the table there are roughly 2.5 million clones, approximately 90% of which are singletons. HIV-negative, healthy adults without recent acute infections or vaccinations were the donors. Germline CDR1 SGHTA, CDR2 FQGNSA. This CDR3 spans 14 amino acids. Deletions cut 0 bases from V and 0 bases from J, with 5 bases between. The table lists this clone with a few counts. The antigen is undetermined. In the same sample, other DNA sequences code for this CDR3. The sample was naive CD4+ T cells sorted from blood. Subset reported: CD45RA+ positively selected. This TCR derives from a man in his late teens or twenties in good health. The chain links TRBV7-2 to TRBJ1-1; D gene unclear. This chain's CDR3 is CASSLAWMNTEAFF. The CDR3 region has the DNA TGTGCCAGCAGCTTAGCTTGGATGAACACTGAAGCTTTCTTT.